The present TCR beta chain was sequenced within a study of CD8+CD57+ T cells in acquired aplastic anemia. The study's findings and limits: A significant difference in CD8+ Simpson's diversity between patients and controls was not found.

The CDR3 contains 16 residues. The germline gives CDR1 SGHAT, CDR2 FQDESV (reference sequence). V trimming: 0 bases; J trimming: 6 bases; junction bases outside the gene matches: 4. Genomic DNA acted as the template from which TCR beta VDJ combination and CDR3 sequence profiling were carried out. Using its own MiXCR run on the reads, TCRdb lists one record per CDR3 protein. The sample includes 250,000 to 350,000 distinct CDR3 sequences, approximately 60% seen only once; the top ten take roughly 1.2%. Patients selected for sequencing had displayed CD8+CD57+ cell expansion by flow cytometry. Turning to this clonotype: The antigen remains undetermined.

The chain employs TRBV11-1 and TRBJ2-7; 14 bases agree with TRBD2. The TCR comes from a human donor with aplastic anemia. Sample: sorted CD4+, CD8+, or CD8+CD57+ T cells (not recorded which) from PBMCs. The DNA for the CDR3 is TGTGCCAGCAGCTTAGCGGGGACTAGCGGGAGCTCCGAGCAGTACTTC. Its protein is CASSLAGTSGSSEQYF.